This T cell receptor (beta chain) was captured in a study of shared clonotypes between healthy human individuals. Looking at the study overall: Donors, aged 18 to 49, were two women and a few men.

In the original processing: ImmunoSEQ only sent back junction sequences with no quality scores, so filtering was done differently. Only in-frame clones appear in the TCRdb table, and some are missing; sequencing was by immunoSEQ multiplex PCR. V and J calls plus clone size are reproduced from that table; the DNA served to infer D and trimming. The sample includes 470,000 or so clones, 60% to 80% of them seen just once. This clone appeared a few times. The specimen sequenced was PBMCs. The origin of this receptor is a woman between 40 and 50 years old in good health. Some clones in this sample may be carry-over from other donors' samples.

CDR3 sequence (DNA): TGTGCCAGCAGCGTAGAGTTCGGGGAGCTGTTTTTT. This translates into CASSVEFGELFF. The chain carries TRBV9 and TRBJ2-2; no clear D gene. The CDR3 totals 12 residues. V was cut by 0 bases and J by 7 bases, with 4 bases left in between. Germline V gene data show CDR1 as SGDLS and CDR2 as YYNGEE.